Listed below are T cell receptor beta chains from one sample, sequenced in a study of blood T cells in healthy people across ages. TCRdb processed the 5' RACE reads anew with MiXCR; each CDR3 protein has one entry. The sample consists of roughly 730,000 distinct CDR3 sequences, roughly 56% of them appearing once. Material for sequencing was blood. The receptors shown here come from a man aged 35-49 years in good health. Both conserved end residues are part of each CDR3. The order of the fields is CDR3 length, V gene, J gene, CDR3 protein.

14,TRBV20-1,TRBJ2-1,CSARPGLGGNEQFF
12,TRBV7-8,TRBJ1-2,CASSPLIYGYTF
14,TRBV27,NA,CASTADRAPYEQYF
15,TRBV7-3,TRBJ2-6,CASSFQGPGANVLTF
17,TRBV20-1,TRBJ2-1,CSASLTSGRSGYNEQFF
20,TRBV5-1,TRBJ2-4,CASSLGTSGIVSLAKNIQYF
15,TRBV6-5,TRBJ2-1,CASRALGGSYNEQFF
15,TRBV29-1,TRBJ2-3,CSVGTALPGGYTQYF
13,TRBV20-1,TRBJ2-7,CSAYRDRGHEQYF
12,TRBV5-5,TRBJ2-7,CASSPLTEEQYF
14,TRBV24-1,TRBJ2-1,CATSGAGQYNEQFF
16,TRBV16,TRBJ1-1,CASSQSLSGGGAEAFF
16,TRBV6-2/TRBV6-3,TRBJ2-1,CATRIGLDRSYNKQFF
16,TRBV15,TRBJ2-7,CATSRDDGGSKHEQYF
13,TRBV20-1,TRBJ1-2,CSARQEVGYGYTF
14,TRBV9,TRBJ2-2,CASSEGRNTGELFF